These 8 T cell receptor beta chains were all obtained from the same sample, sequenced in a study of blood T cell repertoires in COVID-19. The assay was immunoSEQ multiplex PCR, and TCRdb's table has in-frame clones only and misses some. The sample includes 180,000 or so clones, about 90% of them seen just once. Source material: peripheral blood. The receptors here all came from a man between 18 and 35 years old with active or convalescent COVID-19.

The rearrangement joins TRBV6-5 to TRBJ1-1; 8 bases are shared with TRBD1. The CDR3 is 13 amino acids. Per the germline V gene, CDR1 is MNHEY and CDR2 is SVGAGI. V lost 5 bases and J lost 5; bases outside the gene matches: 4. The CDR3 is CASSHRQGTEAFF. For the CDR3, the DNA is TGTGCCAGCAGTCACAGACAGGGGACTGAAGCTTTCTTT.

In nucleotides, the CDR3 is TGTGCCAGCAGCTTAGAGCATTTTTATGGCTACACCTTC. Translated, it gives CASSLEHFYGYTF. The genes are TRBV7-3 and TRBJ1-2; D gene ambiguous. The CDR3 runs to 13 residues. Germline V CDR1 and CDR2: SGHTA, FQGTGA. V was shortened by 2 bases and J by 5 bases, with 9 bases between the two germline ends.

This rearrangement joins TRBV7-2 to TRBJ2-7; a possible D gene is TRBD1 (7 bases). The CDR3 consists of 13 residues. Germline V gene data show CDR1 as SGHTA and CDR2 as FQGNSA. Trimming left V 3 bases short and J 6 bases short, with 12 bases between. CDR3 coding DNA: TGTGCCAGCAGCTTCCCAGGGGGGATCGAGCAGTACTTC. Its protein product is CASSFPGGIEQYF.

The chain employs TRBV5-4 and TRBJ2-3; 8 bases are shared with TRBD2. Trimming removed 6 bases from V and 5 bases from J; junction bases left unmatched: 11. CDR1 is SGHNT, CDR2 YYREEE, per germline (reference sequence). The length of the CDR3 is 15 residues. Written as DNA, the CDR3 is TGTGCCAGCACCCGGGACGGGGGGGCCCGAGATACGCAGTATTTT. This encodes CASTRDGGARDTQYF.

The chain carries TRBV19 and TRBJ1-1; D may be TRBD1 (6 bases). V was cut by 5 bases and J by 3 bases, with 16 bases left in between. The CDR3 is 15 amino acids. Germline CDR1 is LNHDA and CDR2 is SQIVND (reference sequence). The CDR3 DNA is TGTGCCAGTAGTCCGTTAGGTGAGGGGGACACTGAAGCTTTCTTT. Encoded protein: CASSPLGEGDTEAFF.

The chain couples TRBV24-1 to TRBJ1-3; TRBD1 matches 9 bases. Looked up from germline, CDR1 is KGHDR and CDR2 is SFDVKD. The CDR3 has 14 amino acids. Trimming removed 3 bases from V and 4 bases from J; junction bases left unmatched: 0. The CDR3 nucleotides are TGTGCCACCAGTGATACAGGGGGCGGAAACACCATATATTTT. Protein: CATSDTGGGNTIYF.

J is TRBJ2-2 and V is TRBV12-3 or TRBV12-4; unclear D gene. CDR3 length: 13 residues. V gave up 7 bases and J gave up 1 base, with 7 bases separating them. The DNA for the CDR3 is TGTGCCAGCATCCTGAGGAACACCGGGGAGCTGTTTTTT. As protein: CASILRNTGELFF.

The chain carries TRBV19 and TRBJ2-3; 11 nucleotides align to TRBD2. CDR1 LNHDA and CDR2 SQIVND come from the germline V gene (reference sequence). The CDR3 sequence is 13 residues long. Losses at the gene ends were 8 bases for V and 4 bases for J; bases not matched to a gene: 2. The CDR3 sequence: CASLAGGSDTQYF. CDR3 in DNA: TGTGCCAGTCTAGCGGGGGGTTCAGATACGCAGTATTTT. The full variable domain, in which reference TRBV19 and TRBJ2-3 provide the parts outside the CDR3, is DGGITQSPKYLFRKEGQNVTLSCEQNLNHDAMYWYRQDPGQGLRLIYYSQIVNDFQKGDIAEGYSVSREKKESFPLTVTSAQKNPTAFYLCASLAGGSDTQYFGPGTRLTVL.